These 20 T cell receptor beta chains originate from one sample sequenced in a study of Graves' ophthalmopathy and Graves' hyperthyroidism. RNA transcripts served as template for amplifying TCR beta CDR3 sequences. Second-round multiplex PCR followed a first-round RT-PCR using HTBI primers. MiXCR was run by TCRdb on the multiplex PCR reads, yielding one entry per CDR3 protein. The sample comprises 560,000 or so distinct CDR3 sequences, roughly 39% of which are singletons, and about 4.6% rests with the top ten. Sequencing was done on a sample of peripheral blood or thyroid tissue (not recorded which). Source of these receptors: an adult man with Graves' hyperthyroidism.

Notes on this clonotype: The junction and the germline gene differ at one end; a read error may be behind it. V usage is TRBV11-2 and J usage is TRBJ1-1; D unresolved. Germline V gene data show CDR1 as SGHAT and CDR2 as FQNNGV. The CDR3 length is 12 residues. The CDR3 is CASSLLNNEAFF. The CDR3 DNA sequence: TGTGCCAGCAGCCTACTTAACAATGAAGCTTTCTTT. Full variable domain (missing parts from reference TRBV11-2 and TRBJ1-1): EAGVAQSPRYKIIEKRQSVAFWCNPISGHATLYWYQQILGQGPKLLIQFQNNGVVDDSQLPKDRFSAERLKGVDSTLKIQPAKLEDSAVYLCASSLLNNEAFFGQGTRLTVV.

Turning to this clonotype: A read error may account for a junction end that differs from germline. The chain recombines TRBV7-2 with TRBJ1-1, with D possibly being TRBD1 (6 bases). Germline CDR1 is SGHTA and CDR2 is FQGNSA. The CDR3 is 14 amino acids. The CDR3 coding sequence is TGCGCCAGCAGCTCGGCGGGGGCCAACGCTGAAGCTTTCTTT. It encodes CASSSAGANAEAFF.

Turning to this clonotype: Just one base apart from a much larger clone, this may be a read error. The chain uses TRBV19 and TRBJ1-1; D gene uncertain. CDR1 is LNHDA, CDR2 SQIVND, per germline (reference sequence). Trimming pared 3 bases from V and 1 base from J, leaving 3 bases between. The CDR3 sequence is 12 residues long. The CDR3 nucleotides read TGTGCCAGTAGTATCTGGAACACTGAAGCTTTCTTT. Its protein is CASSIWNTEAFF.

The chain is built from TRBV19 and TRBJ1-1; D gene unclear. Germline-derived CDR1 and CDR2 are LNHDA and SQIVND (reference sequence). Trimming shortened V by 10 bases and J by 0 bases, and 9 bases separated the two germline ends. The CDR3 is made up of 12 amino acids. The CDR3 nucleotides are TGTGCCACTGGAGTAATGAACACTGAAGCTTTCTTT. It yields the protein CATGVMNTEAFF. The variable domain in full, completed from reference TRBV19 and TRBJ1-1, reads DGGITQSPKYLFRKEGQNVTLSCEQNLNHDAMYWYRQDPGQGLRLIYYSQIVNDFQKGDIAEGYSVSREKKESFPLTVTSAQKNPTAFYLCATGVMNTEAFFGQGTRLTVV.

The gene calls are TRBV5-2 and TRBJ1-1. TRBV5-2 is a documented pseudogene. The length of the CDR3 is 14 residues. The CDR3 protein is CASAELNQKTEAFF. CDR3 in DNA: TGTGCCAGTGCGGAACTCAACCAGAAAACCGAAGCTTTCTTT.

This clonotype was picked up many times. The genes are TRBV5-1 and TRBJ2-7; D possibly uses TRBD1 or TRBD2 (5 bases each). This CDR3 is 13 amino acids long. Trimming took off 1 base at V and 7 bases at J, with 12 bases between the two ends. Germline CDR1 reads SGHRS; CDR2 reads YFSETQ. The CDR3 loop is CASSLRGAEEQYF. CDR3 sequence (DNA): TGCGCCAGCAGCTTGCGAGGGGCTGAAGAGCAGTACTTC. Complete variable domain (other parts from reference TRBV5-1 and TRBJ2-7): KAGVTQTPRYLIKTRGQQVTLSCSPISGHRSVSWYQQTPGQGLQFLFEYFSETQRNKGNFPGRFSGRQFSNSRSEMNVSTLELGDSALYLCASSLRGAEEQYFGPGTRLTVT.

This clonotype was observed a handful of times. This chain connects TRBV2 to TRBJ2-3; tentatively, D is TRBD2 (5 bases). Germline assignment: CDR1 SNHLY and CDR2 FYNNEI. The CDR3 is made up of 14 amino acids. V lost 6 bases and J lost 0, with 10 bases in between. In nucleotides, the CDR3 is TGTGCCAGCAGGTCGCAGCGGAGCACAGATACGCAGTATTTT. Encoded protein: CASRSQRSTDTQYF.

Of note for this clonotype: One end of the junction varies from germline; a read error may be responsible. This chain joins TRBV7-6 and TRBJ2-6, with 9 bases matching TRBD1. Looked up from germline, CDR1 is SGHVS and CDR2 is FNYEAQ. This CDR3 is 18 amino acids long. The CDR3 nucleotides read TGTGCCAGCGGCTTAGTCCCCGGACAGGGGCTTGGGGCCAACGTCCTGACTTTC. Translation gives CASGLVPGQGLGANVLTF.

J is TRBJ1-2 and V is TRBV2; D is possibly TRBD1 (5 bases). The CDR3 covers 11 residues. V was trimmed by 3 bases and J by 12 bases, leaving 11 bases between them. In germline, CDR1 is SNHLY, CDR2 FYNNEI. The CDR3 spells CASSEGQGNTF. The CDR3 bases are TGTGCCAGCAGTGAGGGGCAAGGAAACACCTTC.

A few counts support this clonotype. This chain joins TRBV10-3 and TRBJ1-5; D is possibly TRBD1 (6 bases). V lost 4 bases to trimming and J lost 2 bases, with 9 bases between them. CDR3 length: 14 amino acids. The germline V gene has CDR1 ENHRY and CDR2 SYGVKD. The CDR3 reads CAISVYRGNQPQHF. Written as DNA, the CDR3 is TGTGCCATCAGTGTCTACAGGGGCAATCAGCCCCAGCATTTT.

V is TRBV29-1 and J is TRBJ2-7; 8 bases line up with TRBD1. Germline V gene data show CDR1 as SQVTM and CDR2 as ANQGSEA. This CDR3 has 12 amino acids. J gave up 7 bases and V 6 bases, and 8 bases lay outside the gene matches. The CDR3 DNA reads TGCAGCGTCGACAGGGGTTACAATGAGCAGTACTTC. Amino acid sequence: CSVDRGYNEQYF.

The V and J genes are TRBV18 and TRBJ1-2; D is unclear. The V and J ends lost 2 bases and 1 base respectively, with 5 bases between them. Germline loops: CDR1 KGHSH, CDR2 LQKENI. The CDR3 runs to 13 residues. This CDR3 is CASSPGNNYGYTF. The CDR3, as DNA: TGTGCCAGCTCACCAGGCAATAACTATGGCTACACCTTC. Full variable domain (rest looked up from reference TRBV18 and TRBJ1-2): NAGVMQNPRHLVRRRGQEARLRCSPMKGHSHVYWYRQLPEEGLKFMVYLQKENIIDESGMPKERFSAEFPKEGPSILRIQQVVRGDSAAYFCASSPGNNYGYTFGSGTRLTVV.

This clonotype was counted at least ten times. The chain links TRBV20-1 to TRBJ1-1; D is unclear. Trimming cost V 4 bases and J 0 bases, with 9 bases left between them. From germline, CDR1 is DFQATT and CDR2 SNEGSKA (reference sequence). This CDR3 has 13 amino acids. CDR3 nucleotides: TGCAGTGCTATACCGGAAATGAACACTGAAGCTTTCTTT. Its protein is CSAIPEMNTEAFF.

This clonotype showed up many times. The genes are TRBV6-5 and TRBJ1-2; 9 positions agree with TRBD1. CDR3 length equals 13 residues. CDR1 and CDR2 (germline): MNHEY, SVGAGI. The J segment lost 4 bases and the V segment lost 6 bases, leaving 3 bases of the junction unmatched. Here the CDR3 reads CASRQTGGYGYTF. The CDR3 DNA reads TGTGCCAGCAGGCAGACAGGGGGCTATGGCTACACCTTC.

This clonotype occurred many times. The CDR3 coding sequence is TGTGCCAGCAGCTTAGGCGGGAGGCTCCACGAGCAGTACTTC. It codes for CASSLGGRLHEQYF. The rearrangement uses TRBV7-6 and TRBJ2-7, with 8 bases fitting TRBD2. With V trimmed by 1 base and J by 5 bases, 4 bases remained unmatched. The germline gives CDR1 SGHVS, CDR2 FNYEAQ. The CDR3 sequence is 14 residues long.

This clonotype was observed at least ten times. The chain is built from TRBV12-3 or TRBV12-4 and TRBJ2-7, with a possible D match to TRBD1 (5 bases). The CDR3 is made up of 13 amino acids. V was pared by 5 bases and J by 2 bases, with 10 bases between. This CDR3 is CASSQQVTYEQYF. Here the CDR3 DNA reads TGTGCCAGCAGTCAACAGGTTACCTACGAGCAGTACTTC.

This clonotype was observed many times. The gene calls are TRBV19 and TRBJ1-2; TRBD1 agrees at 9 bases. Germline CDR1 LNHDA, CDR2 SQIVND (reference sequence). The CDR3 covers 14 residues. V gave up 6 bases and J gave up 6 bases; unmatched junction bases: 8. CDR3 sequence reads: CASSSRTGVNGYTF. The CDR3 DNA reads TGTGCCAGTAGCTCAAGGACAGGGGTGAATGGCTACACCTTC.

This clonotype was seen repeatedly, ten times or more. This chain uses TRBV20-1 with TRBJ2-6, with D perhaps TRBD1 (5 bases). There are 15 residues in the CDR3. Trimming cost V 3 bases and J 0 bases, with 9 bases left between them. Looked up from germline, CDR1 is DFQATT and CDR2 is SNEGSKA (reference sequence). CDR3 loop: CSASGHLSGANVLTF. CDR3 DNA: TGCAGTGCTAGCGGACACCTCTCTGGGGCCAACGTCCTGACTTTC.

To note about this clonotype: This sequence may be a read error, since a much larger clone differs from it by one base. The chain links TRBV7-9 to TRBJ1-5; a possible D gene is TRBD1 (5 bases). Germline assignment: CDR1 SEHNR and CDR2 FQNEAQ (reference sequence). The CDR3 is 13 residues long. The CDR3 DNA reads TGCGCCAGCAGCGTGGGGGAAAATCAGCCCCGGCATTTT. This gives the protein CASSVGENQPRHF.

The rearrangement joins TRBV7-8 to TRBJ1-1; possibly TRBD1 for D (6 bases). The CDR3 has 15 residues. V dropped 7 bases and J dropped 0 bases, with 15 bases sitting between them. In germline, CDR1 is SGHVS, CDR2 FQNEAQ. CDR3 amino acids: CASTGTGTLNTEAFF. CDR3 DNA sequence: TGTGCCAGCACCGGAACCGGGACATTGAACACTGAAGCTTTCTTT.